These 7 T cell receptor beta chains came from one sample sequenced in a study of OX40 agonist ivuxolimab in advanced cancers. TCRdb's copy holds only in-frame clones and misses some; the assay was immunoSEQ multiplex PCR. The sample lists approximately 68,000 clones, around nine tenths occurring once. Sequenced material: CD4+ or CD8+ T cells sorted from blood, taken in a trial of the OX40 agonist ivuxolimab. The source is an adult with an advanced solid tumor such as melanoma, head and neck, liver or kidney cancer.

A remark on this clone: At one boundary the junction diverges from the germline segment, which might be a read error. The V and J genes are TRBV30 and TRBJ2-5; D not certain. The germline gives CDR1 GTSNPN, CDR2 SVGIG (reference sequence). The length of the CDR3 is 11 residues. CDR3 DNA sequence: TGTGCCTGTAGTGTTTTGGAGACCCAGTACTTC. Amino acid sequence: CACSVLETQYF. Full variable domain (missing parts from reference TRBV30 and TRBJ2-5): SQTIHQWPATLVQPVGSPLSLECTVEGTSNPNLYWYRQAAGRGLQLLFYSVGIGQISSEVPQNLSASRPQDRQFILSSKKLLLSDSGFYLCACSVLETQYFGPGTRLLVL.

V usage is TRBV5-4 and J usage is TRBJ1-4; a weak D match, TRBD1 (5 bases). This CDR3 is 15 amino acids long. Trimming stripped 6 bases from V and 12 bases from J, with 24 bases between. Germline lookup yields CDR1 SGHNT and CDR2 YYREEE (reference sequence). This CDR3 reads CASTRGGDTGAELFF. The CDR3 DNA reads as TGTGCCAGCACAAGGGGAGGGGATACGGGAGCAGAACTGTTTTTT.

This clone was detected once. The chain joins TRBV19 to TRBJ2-3; D is unresolved. The CDR3 has 15 residues. Trimming shortened V by 6 bases and J by 1 base, and 14 bases separated the two germline ends. CDR1 and CDR2 from the germline V gene are LNHDA and SQIVND (reference sequence). The CDR3 protein is CASRETDSGTDTQYF. The CDR3 DNA sequence: TGTGCCAGTAGAGAGACGGATTCCGGCACAGATACGCAGTATTTT.

J is TRBJ2-7 and V is TRBV5-4; TRBD2 matches 10 bases. The germline V gene encodes CDR1 SGHNT and CDR2 YYREEE (reference sequence). With 4 bases clipped from V and 2 bases from J, the junction kept 6 bases outside the gene matches. This CDR3 spans 15 amino acids. CDR3 residues: CASSPKRGGAYEQYF. The CDR3 bases are TGTGCCAGCAGCCCTAAGCGGGGGGGCGCCTACGAGCAGTACTTC.

This clone was seen a single time. The chain carries TRBV6-6 and TRBJ2-2, with D possibly matching TRBD1 (6 bases). The germline V gene encodes CDR1 MNHNY and CDR2 SVGAGI (reference sequence). This CDR3 contains 14 residues. The V gene lost 5 bases and the J gene lost 4 bases, with 11 bases spanning the gap. The CDR3 spells CASSKTGATGELFF. The CDR3 region has the DNA TGTGCCAGCAGTAAGACAGGAGCCACCGGGGAGCTGTTTTTT.

This chain links TRBV30 with TRBJ1-5, with D tentatively TRBD1 (5 bases). CDR1 and CDR2 (germline): GTSNPN, SVGIG (reference sequence). The CDR3 covers 14 residues. V lost 4 bases, J lost 7 bases, and 17 bases lay in between. CDR3 nucleotides: TGTGCCTGGACCCATTTGGGGGTAGGGCAGCCCCAGCATTTT. It codes for CAWTHLGVGQPQHF.

The genes are TRBV7-9 and TRBJ1-3, with a possible D match to TRBD1 (6 bases). Between the trimmed V and J ends, which lost 5 bases and 0 bases, there was a span of 14 bases. The CDR3 sequence is 16 residues long. Germline V gives CDR1 SEHNR, CDR2 FQNEAQ (reference sequence). CDR3: CASSQTTGGSGNTIYF. The CDR3 region has the DNA TGTGCCAGCAGCCAAACGACAGGAGGCTCTGGAAACACCATATATTTT. The entire variable domain, with the rest obtained from reference TRBV7-9 and TRBJ1-3, is as follows: DTGVSQNPRHKITKRGQNVTFRCDPISEHNRLYWYRQTLGQGPEFLTYFQNEAQLEKSRLLSDRFSAERPKGSFSTLEIQRTEQGDSAMYLCASSQTTGGSGNTIYFGEGSWLTVV.